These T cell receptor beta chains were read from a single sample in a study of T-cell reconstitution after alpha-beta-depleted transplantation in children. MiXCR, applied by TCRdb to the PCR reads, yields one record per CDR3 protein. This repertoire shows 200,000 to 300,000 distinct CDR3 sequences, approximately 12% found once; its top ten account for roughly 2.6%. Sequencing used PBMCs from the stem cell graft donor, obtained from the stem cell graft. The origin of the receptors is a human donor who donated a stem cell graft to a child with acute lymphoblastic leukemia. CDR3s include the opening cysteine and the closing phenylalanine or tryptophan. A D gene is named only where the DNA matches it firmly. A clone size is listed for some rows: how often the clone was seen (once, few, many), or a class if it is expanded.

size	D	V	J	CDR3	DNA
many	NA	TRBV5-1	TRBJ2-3	CASSLEASTSTDTQYF	TGCGCCAGCAGCTTGGAGGCATCAACTAGCACAGATACGCAGTATTTT
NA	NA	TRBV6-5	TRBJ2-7	CASSPGRTRQYF	TGTGCCAGCAGTCCAGGACGGACCAGACAGTACTTC
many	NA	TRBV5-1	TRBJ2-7	CASSLAAGTGSDEQYF	TGCGCCAGCAGCTTGGCCGCGGGGACGGGATCGGACGAGCAGTACTTC
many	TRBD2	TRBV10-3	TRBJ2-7	CAIWEGVNEQYF	TGTGCCATCTGGGAGGGAGTGAACGAGCAGTACTTC
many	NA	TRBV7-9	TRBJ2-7	CASSFLAGGNPHEQYF	TGTGCCAGCAGCTTCTTAGCTGGGGGCAATCCCCACGAGCAGTACTTC
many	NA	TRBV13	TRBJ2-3	CASSLQGSPDTQYF	TGTGCCAGCAGCTTACAAGGGTCGCCAGATACGCAGTATTTT
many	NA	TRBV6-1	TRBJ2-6	CASGSLTGFGANVLTF	TGTGCCAGCGGGTCACTCACAGGGTTCGGGGCCAACGTCCTGACTTTC
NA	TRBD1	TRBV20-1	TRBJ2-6	CSASRRDRGLSGANGLTF	TGCAGTGCTTCGAGGAGGGACAGGGGGTTGTCTGGGGCCAACGGCCTGACTTTC
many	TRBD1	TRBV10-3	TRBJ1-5	CAVRGQGDQPQHF	TGTGCCGTCAGAGGACAGGGGGATCAGCCCCAGCATTTT
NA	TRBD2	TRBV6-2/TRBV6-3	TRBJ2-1	CASSLPLSAGVYNEQFF	TGTGCCAGCAGCCTACCCCTCTCCGCGGGAGTATACAATGAGCAGTTCTTC
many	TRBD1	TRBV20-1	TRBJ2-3	CSATGTGRTDTQYF	TGCAGTGCTACCGGGACAGGGCGCACAGATACGCAGTATTTT
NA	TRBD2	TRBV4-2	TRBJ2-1	CASSDLAGGGNEQFF	TGTGCCAGCAGCGACCTAGCGGGAGGTGGAAATGAGCAGTTCTTC
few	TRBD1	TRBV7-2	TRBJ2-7	CASSLRQGAIYYEQYF	TGTGCCAGCAGCTTGAGACAGGGGGCGATTTATTACGAGCAGTACTTC
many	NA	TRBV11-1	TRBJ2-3	CASTPLPGQSYTDTQYF	TGTGCCAGCACCCCACTCCCCGGACAGTCTTACACAGATACGCAGTATTTT
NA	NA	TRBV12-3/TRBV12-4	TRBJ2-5	CASTPRTEETQYF	TGTGCCAGCACCCCTCGGACAGAAGAGACCCAGTACTTC
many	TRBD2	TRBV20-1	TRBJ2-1	CSATGTSSYNEQFF	TGCAGTGCTACCGGGACTAGCTCCTACAATGAGCAGTTCTTC
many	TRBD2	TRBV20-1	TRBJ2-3	CSARPRTSGHTDTQYF	TGCAGTGCTAGACCTCGGACTAGCGGGCACACAGATACGCAGTATTTT
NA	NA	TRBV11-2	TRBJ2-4	CASSPRLAKNIQYF	TGTGCCAGCAGCCCCCGCCTAGCCAAAAACATTCAGTACTTC
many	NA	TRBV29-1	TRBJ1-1	CSAVVMNTEAFF	TGCAGCGCCGTGGTGATGAACACTGAAGCTTTCTTT
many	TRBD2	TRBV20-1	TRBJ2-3	CSALTPSGTSTDTQYF	TGCAGTGCTCTAACCCCAAGCGGGACTAGCACAGATACGCAGTATTTT
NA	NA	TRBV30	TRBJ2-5	CAWSVQQRETQYF	TGTGCCTGGAGCGTCCAACAGAGAGAGACCCAGTACTTC
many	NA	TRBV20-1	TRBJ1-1	CSAREAGTVSEAFF	TGCAGTGCTAGAGAGGCAGGGACCGTTTCTGAAGCTTTCTTT
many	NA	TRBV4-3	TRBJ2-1	CASSHPIGGEQFF	TGCGCCAGCAGCCACCCCATCGGAGGTGAGCAGTTCTTC
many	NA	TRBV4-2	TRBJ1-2	CASSQDGQSNYGYTF	TGTGCCAGCAGCCAAGATGGACAGTCTAACTATGGCTACACCTTC
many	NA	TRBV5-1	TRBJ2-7	CASSPTKAPYEQYF	TGCGCCAGCAGCCCGACCAAGGCACCCTACGAGCAGTACTTC
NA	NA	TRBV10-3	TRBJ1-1	CATMAGTANTEAFF	TGTGCCACCATGGCCGGGACCGCGAACACTGAAGCTTTCTTT
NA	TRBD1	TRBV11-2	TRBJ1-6	CASSQNPTGSNSPLHF	TGTGCCAGCAGCCAGAATCCGACAGGGTCTAATTCACCCCTCCACTTT